The 6 T cell receptor beta chains below were found in one sample sequenced in a study of T cell repertoires in cytomegalovirus infection. No antigen has been identified for these receptors. Each CDR3 protein gets one entry after TCRdb re-called the reads with MiXCR. The sample has about 60,000 distinct CDR3 sequences, 20% seen once. The starting material was CD8+ T cells from cultured PBMCs, obtained from culture after CMV antigen stimulation. These receptors came from a human donor in good health (CMV status not recorded). Some clones in this sample may be carry-over from other donors' samples.

This clonotype was observed a few times. The rearrangement links TRBV11-2 to TRBJ1-2; weak D call: TRBD1 (5 bases). The V end was cut by 4 bases, the J end by 0 bases, with 15 bases between. The CDR3 runs to 16 residues. CDR1 SGHAT and CDR2 FQNNGV come from the germline V gene. This chain's CDR3 is CASSSLTGGTNYGYTF. CDR3 DNA sequence: TGTGCCAGCAGCTCCCTCACGGGGGGGACTAACTATGGCTACACCTTC.

This clonotype turned up a few times. This chain links TRBV20-1 with TRBJ2-1, with 8 bases fitting TRBD1. Looked up from germline, CDR1 is DFQATT and CDR2 is SNEGSKA (reference sequence). J gave up 4 bases and V 3 bases, and 11 bases lay outside the gene matches. The CDR3 has 16 amino acids. Here the CDR3 DNA reads TGCAGTGCTAGCCGGGGGACAGGCCGTCCTTACAATGAGCAGTTCTTC. Translation gives CSASRGTGRPYNEQFF.

This clonotype came up a few times. V gene TRBV9 combines with J gene TRBJ1-2, with D uncertain. Looked up from germline, CDR1 is SGDLS and CDR2 is YYNGEE. V was clipped by 0 bases and J by 6 bases, with 18 bases between them. The CDR3 spans 16 residues. The CDR3: CASSVVRFMDGDGYTF. CDR3 DNA: TGTGCCAGCAGCGTAGTCCGATTTATGGACGGAGATGGCTACACCTTC.

The chain has TRBV20-1 and TRBJ1-2; the D gene is possibly TRBD1 (5 bases). Germline V gene lookup returns CDR1 DFQATT and CDR2 SNEGSKA (reference sequence). CDR3 length equals 14 residues. Trimming removed 1 base at V and 3 bases at J, with 12 bases between. The CDR3 coding sequence is TGCAGTGCTAGAGCAACCGGGACGGACTATGGCTACACCTTC. The encoded protein is CSARATGTDYGYTF.

The CDR3, as DNA: TGCGCCAGCAGCCACCCCAATATCCCGGACGGATCCGGGGAGACCCAGTACTTC. Translated, it gives CASSHPNIPDGSGETQYF. This chain joins TRBV4-1 and TRBJ2-5; D is ambiguous. Germline values: CDR1 MGHRA, CDR2 YSYEKL. The V gene lost 3 bases and the J gene lost 5 bases, with 25 bases spanning the gap. The CDR3 is 18 residues long.

This clonotype occurred a few times. The V gene is TRBV7-9, the J gene TRBJ2-7; 8 bases are a match to TRBD1. The J segment lost 3 bases and the V segment lost 2 bases, leaving 3 bases of the junction unmatched. The CDR3 spans 14 residues. Germline V gene data show CDR1 as SEHNR and CDR2 as FQNEAQ (reference sequence). CDR3 loop: CASSLPDRVYEQYF. CDR3 sequence (DNA): TGTGCCAGCAGCTTACCGGACAGGGTCTACGAGCAGTACTTC.